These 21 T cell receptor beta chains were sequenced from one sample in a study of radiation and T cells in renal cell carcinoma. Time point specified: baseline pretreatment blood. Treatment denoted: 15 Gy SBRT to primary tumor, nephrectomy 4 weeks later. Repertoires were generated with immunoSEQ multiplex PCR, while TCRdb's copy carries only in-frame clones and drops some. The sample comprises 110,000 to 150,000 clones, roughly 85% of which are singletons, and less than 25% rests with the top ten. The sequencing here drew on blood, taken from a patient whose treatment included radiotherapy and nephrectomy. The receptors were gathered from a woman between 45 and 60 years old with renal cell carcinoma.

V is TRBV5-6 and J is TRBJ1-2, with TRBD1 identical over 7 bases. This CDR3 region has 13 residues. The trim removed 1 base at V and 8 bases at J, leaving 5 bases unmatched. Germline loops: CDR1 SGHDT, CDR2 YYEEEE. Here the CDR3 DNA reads TGTGCCAGCAGCTTGAAGGGGGCTGGGGGCTACACCTTC. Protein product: CASSLKGAGGYTF. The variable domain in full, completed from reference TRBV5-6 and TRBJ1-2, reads DAGVTQSPTHLIKTRGQQVTLRCSPKSGHDTVSWYQQALGQGPQFIFQYYEEEERQRGNFPDRFSGHQFPNYSSELNVNALLLGDSALYLCASSLKGAGGYTFGSGTRLTVV.

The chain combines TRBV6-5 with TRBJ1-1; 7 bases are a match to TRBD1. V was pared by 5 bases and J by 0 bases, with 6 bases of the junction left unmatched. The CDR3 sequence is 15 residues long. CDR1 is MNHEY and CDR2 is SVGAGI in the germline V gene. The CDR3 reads CASSPFDRVNTEAFF. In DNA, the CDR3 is TGTGCCAGCAGTCCCTTCGACAGGGTGAACACTGAAGCTTTCTTT.

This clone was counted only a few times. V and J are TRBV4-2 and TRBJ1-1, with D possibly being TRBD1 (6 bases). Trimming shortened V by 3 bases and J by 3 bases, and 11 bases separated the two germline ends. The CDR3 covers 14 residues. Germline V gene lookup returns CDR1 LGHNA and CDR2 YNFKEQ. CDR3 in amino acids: CASSQGNRDTEAFF. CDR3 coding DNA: TGTGCCAGCAGCCAGGGGAACAGGGACACTGAAGCTTTCTTT.

This CDR3 is CASSPRQLANTIYF. DNA for the CDR3: TGTGCCAGCTCACCACGACAGTTAGCAAACACCATATATTTT. This chain joins TRBV18 and TRBJ1-3; D may be TRBD1 (5 bases). CDR3 size: 14 residues. V was trimmed by 1 base and J by 6 bases, leaving 10 bases between them. In germline, CDR1 is KGHSH, CDR2 LQKENI.

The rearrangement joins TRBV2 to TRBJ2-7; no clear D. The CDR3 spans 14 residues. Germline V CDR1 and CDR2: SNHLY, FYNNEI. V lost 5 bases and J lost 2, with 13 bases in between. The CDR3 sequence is CASSPSDIPYEQYF. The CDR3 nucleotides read TGTGCCAGCAGTCCATCCGACATCCCCTACGAGCAGTACTTC.

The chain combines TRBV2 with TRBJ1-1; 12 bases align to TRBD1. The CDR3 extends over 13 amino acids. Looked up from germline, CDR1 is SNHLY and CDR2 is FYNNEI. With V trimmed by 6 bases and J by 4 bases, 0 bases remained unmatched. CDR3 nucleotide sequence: TGTGCCAGCAGGGGACAGGGGGCCACTGAAGCTTTCTTT. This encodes CASRGQGATEAFF.

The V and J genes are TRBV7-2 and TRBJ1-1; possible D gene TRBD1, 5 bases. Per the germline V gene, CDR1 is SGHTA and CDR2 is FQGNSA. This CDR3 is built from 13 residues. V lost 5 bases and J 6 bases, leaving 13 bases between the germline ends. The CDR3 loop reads CASSPGGHPEAFF. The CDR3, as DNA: TGTGCCAGCAGCCCAGGCGGACACCCTGAAGCTTTCTTT.

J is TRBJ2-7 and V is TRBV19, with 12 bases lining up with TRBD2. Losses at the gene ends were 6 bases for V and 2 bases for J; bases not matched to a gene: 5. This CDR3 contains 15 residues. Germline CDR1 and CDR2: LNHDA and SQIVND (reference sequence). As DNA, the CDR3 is TGTGCCAGTAGGGGACTAGCGGGTGGTGCCTACGAGCAGTACTTC. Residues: CASRGLAGGAYEQYF.

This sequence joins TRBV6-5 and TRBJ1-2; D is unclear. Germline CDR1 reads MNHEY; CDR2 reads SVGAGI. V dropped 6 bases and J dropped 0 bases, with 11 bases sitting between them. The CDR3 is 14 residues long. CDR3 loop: CASSRAQANYGYTF. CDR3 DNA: TGTGCCAGCAGCCGAGCTCAAGCTAACTATGGCTACACCTTC.

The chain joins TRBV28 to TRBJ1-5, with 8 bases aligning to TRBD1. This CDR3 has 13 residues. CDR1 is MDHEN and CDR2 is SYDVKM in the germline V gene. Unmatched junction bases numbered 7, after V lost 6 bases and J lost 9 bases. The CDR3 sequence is CASRDRVGGPQHF. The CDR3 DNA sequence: TGTGCCAGCAGGGACAGGGTTGGAGGGCCCCAGCATTTT. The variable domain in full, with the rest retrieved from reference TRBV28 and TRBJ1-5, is DVKVTQSSRYLVKRTGEKVFLECVQDMDHENMFWYRQDPGLGLRLIYFSYDVKMKEKGDIPEGYSVSREKKERFSLILESASTNQTSMYLCASRDRVGGPQHFGDGTRLSIL.

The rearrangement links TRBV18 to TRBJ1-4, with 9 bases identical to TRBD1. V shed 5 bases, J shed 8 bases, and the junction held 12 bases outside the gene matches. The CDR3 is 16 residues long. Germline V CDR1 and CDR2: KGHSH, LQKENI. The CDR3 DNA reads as TGTGCCAGCTCATCGACGACGGGGACAGGGTCCGAAAAACTGTTTTTT. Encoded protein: CASSSTTGTGSEKLFF.

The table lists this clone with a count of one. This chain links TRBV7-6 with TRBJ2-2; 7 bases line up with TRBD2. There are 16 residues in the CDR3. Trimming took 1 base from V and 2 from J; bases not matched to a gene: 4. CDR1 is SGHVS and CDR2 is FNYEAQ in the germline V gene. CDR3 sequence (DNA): TGTGCCAGCAGCTTAGACGGGGGGACCAACACCGGGGAGCTGTTTTTT. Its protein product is CASSLDGGTNTGELFF.

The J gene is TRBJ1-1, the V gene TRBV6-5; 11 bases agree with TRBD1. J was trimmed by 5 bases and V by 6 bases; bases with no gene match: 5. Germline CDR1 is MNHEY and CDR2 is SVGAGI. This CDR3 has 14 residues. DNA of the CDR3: TGTGCCAGCAGCTACCGGGACAGGGGGACTGAAGCTTTCTTT. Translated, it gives CASSYRDRGTEAFF.

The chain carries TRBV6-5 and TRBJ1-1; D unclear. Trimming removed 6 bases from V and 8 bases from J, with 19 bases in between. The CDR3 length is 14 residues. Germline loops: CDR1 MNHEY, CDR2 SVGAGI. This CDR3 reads CASSRLYQQSEAFF. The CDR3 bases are TGTGCCAGCAGCCGCCTTTATCAGCAATCAGAAGCTTTCTTT.

This chain's CDR3 is CASSYLGQNTEAFF. The DNA of the CDR3 is TGTGCCAGCAGTTACCTAGGACAAAACACTGAAGCTTTCTTT. The chain carries TRBV6-6 and TRBJ1-1, with a possible D match to TRBD1 (5 bases). V dropped 2 bases and J dropped 2 bases, with 9 bases sitting between them. The CDR3 runs 14 residues. Germline CDR1 reads MNHNY; CDR2 reads SVGAGI (reference sequence).

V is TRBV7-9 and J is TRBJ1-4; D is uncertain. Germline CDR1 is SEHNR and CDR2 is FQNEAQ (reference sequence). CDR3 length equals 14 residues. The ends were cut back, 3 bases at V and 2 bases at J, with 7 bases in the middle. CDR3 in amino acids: CASSFQLTNEKLFF. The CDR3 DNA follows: TGTGCCAGCAGCTTCCAACTCACTAATGAAAAACTGTTTTTT.

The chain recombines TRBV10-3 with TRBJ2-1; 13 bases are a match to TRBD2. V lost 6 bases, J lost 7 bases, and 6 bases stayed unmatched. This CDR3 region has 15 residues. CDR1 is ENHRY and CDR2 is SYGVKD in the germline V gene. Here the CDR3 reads CAIREGTSGTNEQFF. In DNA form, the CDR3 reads TGTGCCATCAGGGAAGGGACTAGCGGGACGAATGAGCAGTTCTTC.

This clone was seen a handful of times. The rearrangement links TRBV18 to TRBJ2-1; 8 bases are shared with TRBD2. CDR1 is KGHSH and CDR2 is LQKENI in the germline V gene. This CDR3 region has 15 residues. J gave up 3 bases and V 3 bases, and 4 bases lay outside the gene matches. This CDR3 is CASSPSSGNYNEQFF. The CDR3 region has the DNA TGTGCCAGCTCACCGAGTAGCGGGAACTACAATGAGCAGTTCTTC.

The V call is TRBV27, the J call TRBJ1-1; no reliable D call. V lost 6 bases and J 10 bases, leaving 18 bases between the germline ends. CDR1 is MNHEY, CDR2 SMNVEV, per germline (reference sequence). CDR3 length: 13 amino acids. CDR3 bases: TGTGCCAGCAGCCCCTCCCCTATTAGTGGAGCTTTCTTT. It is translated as CASSPSPISGAFF.

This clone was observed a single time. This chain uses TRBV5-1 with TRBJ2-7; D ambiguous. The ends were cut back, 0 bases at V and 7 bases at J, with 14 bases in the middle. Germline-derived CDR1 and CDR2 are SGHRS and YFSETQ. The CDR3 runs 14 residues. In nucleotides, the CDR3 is TGCGCCAGCAGCTTGGGTCCGAGTAGCTGGGAGCAGTACTTC. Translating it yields CASSLGPSSWEQYF.

DNA of the CDR3: TGCAGTGCTGGGTACGAGCAGTACTTC. Its translation: CSAGYEQYF. V is TRBV20-1 and J is TRBJ2-7, with D uncertain. Germline lookup yields CDR1 DFQATT and CDR2 SNEGSKA (reference sequence). The CDR3 contains 9 residues. Trimming removed 5 bases at V and 4 bases at J, with 3 bases between.